This T cell receptor (beta chain) comes out of a study of T-cell memory formation after mild COVID-19. This clonotype was recorded a few times. The CDR3 extends over 15 amino acids. V was trimmed by 1 base and J by 7 bases, leaving 15 bases between them. Germline CDR1 is SGHRS and CDR2 is YFSETQ. TCRdb reprocessed the 5' RACE reads via MiXCR and lists one record per CDR3 protein. The sample lists under 300,000 distinct CDR3 sequences, approximately 10% occurring once. This receptor was taken from a man aged 18-30 years who had mild COVID-19 (a few samples of this study predate the infection). Cell type and time point are not known. The sequenced sample was PBMCs or a T cell subset sorted from them (not recorded which). The rearrangement links TRBV5-1 to TRBJ2-1, with a tentative D call TRBD1 (7 bases). DNA for the CDR3: TGCGCCAGCAGCTTGCGGACAGGAGGGGGGAATGAGCAGTTCTTC. Protein sequence: CASSLRTGGGNEQFF.